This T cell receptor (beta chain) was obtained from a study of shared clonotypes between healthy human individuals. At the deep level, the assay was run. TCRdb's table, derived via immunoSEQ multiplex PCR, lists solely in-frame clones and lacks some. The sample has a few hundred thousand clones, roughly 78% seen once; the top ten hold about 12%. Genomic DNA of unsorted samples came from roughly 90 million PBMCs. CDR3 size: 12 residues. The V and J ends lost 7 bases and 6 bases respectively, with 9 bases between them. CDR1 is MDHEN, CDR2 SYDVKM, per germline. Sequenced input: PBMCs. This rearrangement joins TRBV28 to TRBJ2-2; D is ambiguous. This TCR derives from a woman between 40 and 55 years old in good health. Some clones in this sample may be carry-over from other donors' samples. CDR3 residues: CASNRVSGELFF. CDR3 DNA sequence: TGTGCCAGCAATAGAGTATCCGGGGAGCTGTTTTTT.